Below, 18 T cell receptor beta chains from the same sample are listed, as sequenced in a study of CD8+ T cells in alopecia areata. Treatment noted: oral pan-JAK inhibitor, 5-10 mg twice daily. Investigators isolated RNA and reverse transcribed it into cDNA to act as the sequencing template. Generated by immunoSEQ multiplex PCR, the TCRdb table keeps only in-frame clones and is missing some. There are fewer than 110,000 clones in the sample; under 90% occur only once, and roughly 11% lies in the top ten. Sequences were derived from CD8+ T cells sorted from blood, sampled at roughly week 30, from a patient treated with tofacitinib. Every receptor here comes from a human donor with alopecia areata.

J is TRBJ2-2 and V is TRBV29-1, with 7 bases lining up with TRBD1. The V gene's germline CDR1 is SQVTM and CDR2 ANQGSEA. The CDR3 sequence is 16 residues long. V was pared by 6 bases and J by 3 bases, with 13 bases of the junction left unmatched. The CDR3 nucleotides read TGCAGCGTGGCCGGGGCAGGGGGAAGGTACACCGGGGAGCTGTTTTTT. It encodes CSVAGAGGRYTGELFF.

The CDR3 loop is CASSYSAGADTQYF. CDR3 nucleotide sequence: TGTGCCAGCAGTTACTCGGCGGGGGCAGATACGCAGTATTTT. The chain has TRBV6-5 and TRBJ2-3, with TRBD2 matching over 7 bases. V shed 0 bases, J shed 4 bases, and the junction held 1 base outside the gene matches. The CDR3 totals 14 residues. Germline V gene data show CDR1 as MNHEY and CDR2 as SVGAGI.

The gene calls are TRBV7-9 and TRBJ2-5; D not resolved. V lost 3 bases and J 4 bases, leaving 9 bases between the germline ends. The CDR3 loop spans 13 amino acids. In germline, CDR1 is SEHNR, CDR2 FQNEAQ (reference sequence). CDR3 DNA: TGTGCCAGCAGCTTCCCAGTGGGAGAGACCCAGTACTTC. Protein product: CASSFPVGETQYF.

The chain employs TRBV2 and TRBJ2-6; 12 bases fit TRBD2. This CDR3 has 17 amino acids. The V gene's germline CDR1 is SNHLY and CDR2 FYNNEI. The V segment lost 4 bases and the J segment 1 base; nucleotides outside the gene matches: 2. The CDR3 region is CASSGGLAGSGANVLTF. CDR3 coding DNA: TGTGCCAGCAGTGGGGGACTAGCGGGTTCTGGGGCCAACGTCCTGACTTTC.

The CDR3 DNA follows: TGTGCCAGCAGCCCCGGGTTGGAGGGGGGGAATCAGCCCCAGCATTTT. Translating gives CASSPGLEGGNQPQHF. This sequence joins TRBV7-9 and TRBJ1-5, with TRBD1 as a possible D gene (6 bases). The CDR3 has 16 residues. The germline V and J ends were trimmed by 5 bases and 4 bases, with 18 bases remaining between them. Germline CDR1 reads SEHNR; CDR2 reads FQNEAQ (reference sequence).

The chain combines TRBV4-3 with TRBJ2-7; 10 bases line up with TRBD2. The trim removed 0 bases at V and 6 bases at J, leaving 5 bases unmatched. This CDR3 is 15 amino acids long. The germline CDR1 and CDR2 sequences are LGHNA and YSLEER. The CDR3 DNA reads as TGCGCCAGCAGCCAAGATCCTAGCGGGAGTCGCGAGCAGTACTTC. The encoded protein is CASSQDPSGSREQYF.

The rearrangement joins TRBV2 to TRBJ2-1; 7 bases fit TRBD2. Germline V gene lookup returns CDR1 SNHLY and CDR2 FYNNEI. The CDR3 length is 16 residues. The J segment lost 9 bases and the V segment lost 7 bases, leaving 18 bases of the junction unmatched. The DNA of the CDR3 is TGTGCCAGCACGGGGCTAGCGGATGGCCGTGACTGTGAGCAGTTCTTC. It is translated as CASTGLADGRDCEQFF.

The CDR3 DNA is TGTGCCAGCAGCTTAGCCCCAAGTAGGCGAAGCGGGAGGTGGGGCGAGCAGTACTTC. Residues: CASSLAPSRRSGRWGEQYF. The chain carries TRBV7-6 and TRBJ2-7; 9 bases align to TRBD2. CDR1 and CDR2 from the germline V gene are SGHVS and FNYEAQ. Germline trimming cut 0 bases from V and 6 bases from J; bases unmatched to any gene: 18. The CDR3 runs 19 residues.

The chain couples TRBV9 to TRBJ1-2, with 7 bases fitting TRBD1. After removal of 7 bases from V and 8 bases from J, the junction contained 8 bases not matched to a gene. CDR1 SGDLS and CDR2 YYNGEE come from the germline V gene. CDR3 length equals 12 residues. CDR3 residues: CASVSGQAGYTF. In DNA, the CDR3 is TGTGCCAGCGTTTCCGGACAGGCAGGCTACACCTTC.

CDR3 coding DNA: TGTGCCAGCAGCCATAGACAGGGGACGAATGAGCAGTTCTTC. It is translated as CASSHRQGTNEQFF. The rearrangement links TRBV7-9 to TRBJ2-1; 8 bases are shared with TRBD1. The germline V gene has CDR1 SEHNR and CDR2 FQNEAQ (reference sequence). The junction had 7 bases not matched to a gene; V was cut back by 5 bases and J by 7 bases. The CDR3 is made up of 14 amino acids.

CDR3 protein: CSASPGHRTSGELFF. The CDR3 nucleotides read TGCAGCGCTTCGCCGGGACACCGAACAAGCGGGGAGCTGTTTTTT. The rearrangement uses TRBV29-1 and TRBJ2-2; TRBD1 is a possible D gene (6 bases). Between the trimmed V and J ends, which lost 7 bases and 7 bases, there was a span of 22 bases. The CDR3 runs 15 residues. Germline assignment: CDR1 SQVTM and CDR2 ANQGSEA.

This clone has just one count. The V and J genes are TRBV5-1 and TRBJ1-2; D is unclear. This CDR3 region has 14 residues. Trimming left V 4 bases short and J 5 bases short, with 15 bases between. Germline values: CDR1 SGHRS, CDR2 YFSETQ. CDR3 coding DNA: TGCGCCAGCAGCCCCGTGGCAGCGAGTTATGGCTACACCTTC. It is translated as CASSPVAASYGYTF.

V and J are TRBV21-1 and TRBJ2-7; no DNA check was done on the table's D call, TRBD2. TRBV21-1 is tagged as a pseudogene. This CDR3 contains 16 residues. The CDR3 is CASSGTSGNRGYEQYF. Here the CDR3 DNA reads TGTGCCAGCAGCGGGACTAGCGGGAATCGAGGATACGAGCAGTACTTC.

This chain uses TRBV7-3 with TRBJ2-3; no clear D gene. Looked up from germline, CDR1 is SGHTA and CDR2 is FQGTGA. V lost 5 bases and J lost 2, with 17 bases in between. The CDR3 consists of 16 residues. The CDR3 bases are TGTGCCAGCAGCCTCGGTGAAGGTCCCTCCACAGATACGCAGTATTTT. Translated, it gives CASSLGEGPSTDTQYF.

J is TRBJ2-7 and V is TRBV6-6; D tentatively fits TRBD1 or TRBD2 (7 bases each). The CDR3 is made up of 13 amino acids. V gave up 11 bases and J gave up 5 bases, with 19 bases separating them. The germline V gene has CDR1 MNHNY and CDR2 SVGAGI (reference sequence). The CDR3 loop reads CAAGGALGNEQYF. CDR3 sequence (DNA): TGTGCCGCAGGGGGGGCCCTCGGGAACGAGCAGTACTTC.

This chain connects TRBV6-5 to TRBJ2-1; D unclear. The CDR3 is 14 residues long. Germline V lookup: CDR1 MNHEY, CDR2 SVGAGI. V gave up 0 bases and J gave up 2 bases, with 5 bases separating them. CDR3 in DNA: TGTGCCAGCAGTTACTCGCCGGCCTACAATGAGCAGTTCTTC. Protein product: CASSYSPAYNEQFF.

DNA for the CDR3: TGTGCCAGCAGCTTAGGGACAGGGTTCAATGAGCAGTTCTTC. It is translated as CASSLGTGFNEQFF. The chain couples TRBV11-2 to TRBJ2-1; 8 positions match TRBD1. The CDR3 consists of 14 residues. Looked up from germline, CDR1 is SGHAT and CDR2 is FQNNGV. J gave up 6 bases and V 1 base, and 2 bases lay outside the gene matches.

The chain couples TRBV5-5 to TRBJ2-7, with 11 bases matching TRBD1. The V segment lost 4 bases and the J segment 5 bases; nucleotides outside the gene matches: 5. The CDR3 is made up of 14 amino acids. Germline V gene sequence: CDR1 SGHKS, CDR2 YYEKEE (reference sequence). CDR3 loop: CASSRGQGANEQYF. The CDR3 DNA is TGTGCCAGCAGCCGCGGACAGGGGGCTAACGAGCAGTACTTC.